A selection of T cell receptor beta chains follows, all from one sample in a study of Graves' ophthalmopathy and Graves' hyperthyroidism. One entry per CDR3 protein results from TCRdb running MiXCR on the multiplex PCR reads. In the table there are roughly 500,000 distinct CDR3 sequences, under 15% of which are singletons. The sample taken for sequencing was blood. The receptors come from a woman aged 25 to 39 with Graves' ophthalmopathy. The CDR3 runs from the conserved cysteine through the conserved F or W. Each record gives: V gene, D gene, J gene, clone size, CDR3 DNA, CDR3 protein. A D gene is named only where the DNA matches it firmly. Size is omitted from some rows. Given values are once, few, many or a class for expanded clones.

TRBV2	TRBD2	TRBJ2-5	many	TGTGCCAGCCACGCAACTAGCGGGAGAGGCCAAGAGACCCAGTACTTC	CASHATSGRGQETQYF
TRBV5-5	NA	TRBJ1-5	few	TGTGCCAGCAGCTTGGAGTCAGGGGTCTTAGGTCAGCCCCAGCATTTT	CASSLESGVLGQPQHF
TRBV5-1	NA	TRBJ2-7	many	TGCGCCAGCAGCCCTTTAGGGACCTACGAGCAGTACTTC	CASSPLGTYEQYF
TRBV11-1	NA	TRBJ1-5	many	TGTGCCAGCAGCTTAATAACGGAGCAGGGGAACAGCAATCAGCCCCAGCATTTT	CASSLITEQGNSNQPQHF
TRBV12-3/TRBV12-4	NA	TRBJ1-6	many	TGTGCCAGCAGGGGAACACCGCCGAGCTCCTATAATTCACCCCTCCACTTT	CASRGTPPSSYNSPLHF
TRBV4-1	TRBD1	TRBJ1-1	many	TGCGCCAGCAGCTTTAGGGGGCAGCTCGCTGAAGCTTTCTTT	CASSFRGQLAEAFF
TRBV27	TRBD2	TRBJ2-3	many	TGTGCCAGCAGTTTGACTAGCGGGAGCACAGATACGCAGTATTTT	CASSLTSGSTDTQYF
TRBV5-4	TRBD1	TRBJ2-2	many	TGTGCCAGCAGCTTGAGTGGGACAGCGAACACCGGGGAGCTGTTTTTT	CASSLSGTANTGELFF
TRBV2	NA	TRBJ2-5	many	TGTGCCAGCAGTCTCCGGGACAATCAAGAGACCCAGTACTTC	CASSLRDNQETQYF
TRBV12-3/TRBV12-4	TRBD1	TRBJ2-5	many	TGTGCCAGCAGTCATTGGACAGGGGGTGTGAGTCAAGAGACCCAGTACTTC	CASSHWTGGVSQETQYF
TRBV20-1	TRBD2	TRBJ2-5	many	TGCAGTGCTAGAGATTTTCGGGATAGCGGGAGGAAAGAGACCCAGTACTTC	CSARDFRDSGRKETQYF
TRBV4-1	NA	TRBJ1-1	many	TGCGCCAGCAGCCCGTCTACGGAAAGGGTAGAAGCTTTCTTT	CASSPSTERVEAFF
TRBV9	NA	TRBJ1-6	many	TGTGCCAGCAGCTCTTATTTCCGGGACACTGGATCACCCCTCCACTTT	CASSSYFRDTGSPLHF
TRBV7-8	NA	TRBJ2-7	NA	TGTGCCAGCAGCTTAGCGGAAGGGGACTCCTACGAGCAGTACTTC	CASSLAEGDSYEQYF
TRBV29-1	TRBD1	TRBJ2-7	many	TGCAGCGTTGAAGGCTCAAGGGACAGCCTTACCTACGAGCAGTACTTC	CSVEGSRDSLTYEQYF
TRBV2	NA	TRBJ1-5	many	TGTGCCAGCAGGGGACATCCAGGGCAGCCCCAGCATTTT	CASRGHPGQPQHF
TRBV6-2/TRBV6-3	NA	TRBJ1-2	NA	TGTGCCAGCAGTTTGGACACCCGCTATGGCTACACCTTC	CASSLDTRYGYTF
TRBV12-3/TRBV12-4	NA	TRBJ2-5	many	TGTGCCAGCACCCGGACTACCCAAGAGACCCAGTACTTC	CASTRTTQETQYF
TRBV28	NA	TRBJ2-2	many	TGTGCCAGCAGTTTACAGGGGCAGGACACCGGGGAGCTGTTTTTT	CASSLQGQDTGELFF
TRBV6-5	NA	TRBJ2-7	many	TGTGCCAGCAGTTACTCGTCAGGGGCCTCCTACGAGCAGTACTTC	CASSYSSGASYEQYF
TRBV4-1	TRBD1	TRBJ2-7	many	TGCGCCAGCAGCCACAGACAGGGGGCGGGTGACGAGCAGTACTTC	CASSHRQGAGDEQYF
TRBV5-5	NA	TRBJ1-2	many	TGTGCCAGCAGTTCTGACAGCTTCTATGGCTACACCTTC	CASSSDSFYGYTF
TRBV28	NA	TRBJ1-2	many	TGTGCCAGCTCCGACCCGGGGGAGTCCTATGGCTACACCTTC	CASSDPGESYGYTF
TRBV2	TRBD1	TRBJ1-6	NA	TGTGCCAGCAGCGACCTCGGGACAGGGGCCTATAATTCACCCCTCCACTTT	CASSDLGTGAYNSPLHF
TRBV12-3/TRBV12-4	NA	TRBJ1-2	NA	TGTGCCAGCACGGACCGGACCCCCTATGGCTACACCTTC	CASTDRTPYGYTF
TRBV18	TRBD1	TRBJ1-2	many	TGTGCCAGCTCACCGACAGGGGGTTTTGGCTACACCTTC	CASSPTGGFGYTF
TRBV11-2	NA	TRBJ2-7	few	TGTGCCAGCAGCTTAGGCACCCTGGAGCAGTACTTC	CASSLGTLEQYF
TRBV5-1	TRBD1	TRBJ1-5	many	TGCGCCAGCAGCTTGAGGGGGGACAGAAATCAGCCCCAGCATTTT	CASSLRGDRNQPQHF
TRBV6-2/TRBV6-3	TRBD2	TRBJ2-7	many	TGTGCCAGCAGACCCCGGACTAGCCACGAGCAGTACTTC	CASRPRTSHEQYF
TRBV25-1	NA	TRBJ1-3	many	TGTGCCAGCAGTGATCGCTTCTCTGGAAACACCATATATTTT	CASSDRFSGNTIYF
TRBV11-2	TRBD2	TRBJ2-5	many	TGTGCCAGCAGCATGACTAGCGGGGGGCCTTTGGGGGAGACCCAGTACTTC	CASSMTSGGPLGETQYF
TRBV6-5	TRBD1	TRBJ1-2	many	TGTGCCAGCAGTTGGGACAGCAACTATGGCTACACCTTC	CASSWDSNYGYTF
TRBV18	TRBD2	TRBJ2-5	NA	TGTGCCAGCTCACGGGGACTAGGCCAAGAGACCCAGTACTTC	CASSRGLGQETQYF
TRBV20-1	NA	TRBJ1-6	many	TGCAGTGCTTCACGAGCTAGCTCCTATAATTCACCCCTCCACTTT	CSASRASSYNSPLHF
TRBV12-3/TRBV12-4	NA	TRBJ2-7	many	TGTGCCAGCAGTTTAGAGGGGAACACTCTGGAGCAGTACTTC	CASSLEGNTLEQYF
TRBV19	NA	TRBJ1-2	few	TGTGCCAGTAGTCCGGGACTGCGGGGGTCCTATGGCTACACCTTC	CASSPGLRGSYGYTF
TRBV6-1	NA	TRBJ1-1	many	TGTGCCAGCTTTGAAGTAACCGTCGGCGGGGACCTGACTTTCTTT	CASFEVTVGGDLTFF
TRBV3-1	TRBD1	TRBJ1-5	NA	TGTGCCAGCAGCCAAAGAAAGGGGACAGGGGGCAATCAGCCCCAGCATTTT	CASSQRKGTGGNQPQHF
TRBV11-2	NA	TRBJ1-3	many	TGTGCCAGCAGCTTTACCAGGGGTCTTGGAAACACCATATATTTT	CASSFTRGLGNTIYF
TRBV20-1	NA	TRBJ2-7	many	TGCAGAGCGGTGGCAGGGCCTCGCCTCCGTATCGACGAGCAGTACTTC	CRAVAGPRLRIDEQYF
TRBV12-3/TRBV12-4	NA	TRBJ1-2	many	TGTGCCAGCAGTCGGGCCCTTACCACAGGCTACACCTTC	CASSRALTTGYTF
TRBV24-1	TRBD2	TRBJ2-5	few	TGTGCCACCAGTGATCCAAAGCGGGACCTGGGAGAGACCCAGTACTTC	CATSDPKRDLGETQYF
TRBV12-3/TRBV12-4	NA	TRBJ2-5	many	TGTGCCAGCAGTTTCAGGGGAGAGTACCAAGAGACCCAGTACTTC	CASSFRGEYQETQYF
TRBV28	NA	TRBJ2-2	many	TGTGCCAGCAGTTTATCGTCGGGGTACGGGGAGCTGTTTTTT	CASSLSSGYGELFF
TRBV12-3/TRBV12-4	NA	TRBJ2-6	many	TGTGCCAGCAGTCCCAGTCCCACTGGGGCCAACGTCCTGACTTTC	CASSPSPTGANVLTF